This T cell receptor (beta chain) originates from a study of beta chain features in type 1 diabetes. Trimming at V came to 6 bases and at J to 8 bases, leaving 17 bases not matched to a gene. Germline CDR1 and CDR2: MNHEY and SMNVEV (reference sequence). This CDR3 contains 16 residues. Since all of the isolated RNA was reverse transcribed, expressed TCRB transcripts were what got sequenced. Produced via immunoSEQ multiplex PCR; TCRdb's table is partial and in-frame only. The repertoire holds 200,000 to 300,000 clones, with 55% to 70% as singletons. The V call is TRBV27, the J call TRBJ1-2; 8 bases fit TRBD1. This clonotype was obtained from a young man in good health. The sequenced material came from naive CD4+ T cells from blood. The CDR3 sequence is CASRDLGTGSYGGYTF. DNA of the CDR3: TGTGCCAGCAGGGACTTAGGGACAGGTTCCTATGGAGGCTACACCTTC.